Sequencing of this T cell receptor beta chain was carried out in a study of blood T cell repertoires in COVID-19. Study-wide background: In each case, the material was cDNA or gDNA derived from T cells, B-cell-depleted T cells, or PBMCs.

The CDR3 contains 16 residues. CDR1 and CDR2 (germline): LNHDA, SQIVND (reference sequence). The V end lost 3 bases, the J end lost 4 bases, and 18 bases lay between the germline ends. Original analysis: It was from reference gene primer amplification that nucleated cell counts were estimated. The protocol was immunoSEQ multiplex PCR, while the TCRdb copy is restricted to in-frame clones and leaves out a portion. That table furnishes V, J and clone size, whereas the DNA furnished D and trimming. The sample consists of roughly 89,000 clones, more than 80% of them appearing once. This chain links TRBV19 with TRBJ1-1; D not resolved. This clonotype was sampled from a woman in her 70s with acute or convalescent COVID-19. The material sequenced was peripheral blood. CDR3 region: CASSMSLGMGGTEAFF. The CDR3 nucleotides are TGTGCCAGTAGTATGTCACTAGGGATGGGAGGCACTGAAGCTTTCTTT.